Listed below are T cell receptor beta chains from one sample, sequenced in a study of T cell repertoires in cytomegalovirus infection. MiXCR, run by TCRdb on the reads, gives a single entry per CDR3 protein. The table records around 490,000 distinct CDR3 sequences, 26% of them present only once. Sequencing used PBMCs. The source of these receptors is a human donor in good health (CMV status not recorded). Some clones in this sample may be carry-over from other donors' samples. The CDR3 runs from the conserved cysteine through the conserved F or W. A D gene is named only where the DNA matches it firmly. Expanded clones are given a class, and other clones once, few, many or no size at all.

clone_size | j_call | v_call | d_call | cdr3_aa | cdr3_nt
. | TRBJ1-2 | TRBV11-2 | . | CASTPDGTRAYGYTF | TGTGCCAGCACCCCCGATGGGACAAGAGCCTATGGCTACACCTTC
. | TRBJ2-5 | TRBV4-1 | . | CASSQDEASLNDIRETQYF | TGCGCCAGCAGCCAAGATGAGGCTAGCTTAAATGATATCAGGGAGACCCAGTACTTC
. | TRBJ1-1 | TRBV27 | . | CASSLVRSLNTEAFF | TGTGCCAGCAGTTTGGTTCGCAGCTTGAACACTGAAGCTTTCTTT
. | TRBJ2-1 | TRBV15 | TRBD2 | CATSRDRLAGANEQFF | TGTGCCACCAGCAGAGATCGGCTAGCGGGAGCGAATGAGCAGTTCTTC
. | TRBJ1-6 | TRBV19 | . | CASSITEESPLHF | TGTGCCAGTAGTATTACTGAAGAGTCACCCCTCCACTTT
few | TRBJ2-1 | TRBV4-3 | . | CASSQDSKRANNEQFF | TGCGCCAGCAGCCAAGATTCTAAGCGGGCCAACAATGAGCAGTTCTTC
few | TRBJ1-2 | TRBV19 | . | CASGDYGYTF | TGTGCCAGCGGGGACTATGGCTACACCTTC
. | TRBJ2-1 | TRBV5-6 | TRBD2 | CASSLGGTSGTREQFF | TGTGCCAGCAGCTTGGGCGGTACTAGCGGGACAAGGGAGCAGTTCTTC
. | TRBJ2-1 | TRBV9 | TRBD2 | CASSVVSGSWNEQFF | TGTGCCAGCAGCGTAGTTAGCGGGAGCTGGAATGAGCAGTTCTTC
many | TRBJ2-1 | TRBV6-1 | TRBD2 | CASSELAGGYNEQFF | TGTGCCAGCAGTGAACTAGCGGGAGGATACAATGAGCAGTTCTTC
few | TRBJ2-7 | TRBV11-2 | TRBD2 | CASSLLLSGTYEQYF | TGTGCCAGCAGCTTACTTCTTAGCGGGACCTACGAGCAGTACTTC
. | TRBJ2-7 | TRBV19 | TRBD1 | CASSKQTGVTYEQYF | TGTGCCAGTTCAAAACAGACAGGGGTAACCTACGAGCAGTACTTC
. | TRBJ1-6 | TRBV20-1 | TRBD1 | CSAIQGAPDNSPLHF | TGCAGTGCGATACAGGGGGCCCCCGATAATTCACCCCTCCACTTT
many | TRBJ2-7 | TRBV12-3/TRBV12-4 | . | CASKGWGDNEQYF | TGTGCCAGCAAAGGTTGGGGGGACAACGAGCAGTACTTC
many | TRBJ1-1 | TRBV7-2 | . | CASSLGGRSEAFF | TGTGCCAGCAGCTTAGGGGGGAGATCTGAAGCTTTCTTT
many | TRBJ1-1 | TRBV7-2 | . | CASRVGGNTEAFF | TGTGCCAGCAGAGTGGGCGGTAACACTGAAGCTTTCTTT
. | TRBJ2-1 | TRBV19 | . | CASSIADSYNEQFF | TGTGCCAGTAGTATAGCTGACTCCTACAATGAGCAGTTCTTC
. | TRBJ2-1 | TRBV29-1 | TRBD2 | CSALAGHSYNEQFF | TGCAGCGCCCTAGCGGGGCATTCCTACAATGAGCAGTTCTTC
. | TRBJ2-5 | TRBV11-2 | . | CASSYRQDIKGETQYF | TGTGCCAGCAGCTACCGGCAGGACATCAAAGGAGAGACCCAGTACTTC
few | TRBJ2-3 | TRBV4-3 | . | CASSQGLAPSDTQYF | TGCGCCAGCAGCCAAGGGCTAGCGCCATCAGATACGCAGTATTTT
. | TRBJ1-5 | TRBV20-1 | TRBD1 | CSAQTGDKKPQHF | TGCAGTGCCCAGACAGGGGATAAAAAGCCCCAGCATTTT
. | TRBJ2-1 | TRBV19 | . | CASNKYPGEPYNEQFF | TGTGCCAGTAATAAATATCCGGGAGAACCCTACAATGAGCAGTTCTTC
. | TRBJ1-5 | TRBV4-1 | . | CASRLDLGQPQHF | TGCGCCAGCAGACTCGACCTGGGTCAGCCCCAGCATTTT
. | TRBJ2-1 | TRBV9 | TRBD2 | CASSAYGTSEHNEQFF | TGTGCCAGCAGCGCGTACGGGACTAGCGAACACAATGAGCAGTTCTTC
. | TRBJ2-5 | TRBV12-3/TRBV12-4 | TRBD2 | CASRALAGGPGKTQYF | TGTGCCAGCAGAGCGCTAGCGGGAGGGCCGGGAAAGACCCAGTACTTC
. | TRBJ1-1 | TRBV20-1 | . | CSARGGFGGTEAFF | TGCAGTGCTAGAGGGGGGTTTGGGGGGACTGAAGCTTTCTTT
few | TRBJ1-2 | TRBV7-2 | . | CASSLGQTPHGYTF | TGTGCCAGCAGCTTAGGACAGACACCTCATGGCTACACCTTC
. | TRBJ2-1 | TRBV19 | TRBD2 | CASSMPSGLAYNEQFF | TGTGCCAGTAGTATGCCCTCCGGACTAGCCTACAATGAGCAGTTCTTC
. | TRBJ1-2 | TRBV24-1 | TRBD1 | CATSDGAGTVYGYTF | TGTGCCACCAGTGATGGGGCCGGGACAGTATATGGCTACACCTTC
. | TRBJ2-5 | TRBV14 | . | CASSQDQETQYF | TGTGCCAGCAGCCAAGATCAGGAGACCCAGTACTTC
few | TRBJ2-3 | TRBV20-1 | . | CSGVSGTNTDTQYF | TGCAGTGGGGTGAGCGGGACAAACACAGATACGCAGTATTTT
few | TRBJ2-5 | TRBV7-2 | . | CASSWDGVRGETQYF | TGTGCCAGCAGCTGGGACGGGGTTAGGGGGGAGACCCAGTACTTC
few | TRBJ2-3 | TRBV24-1 | TRBD2 | CATSDYGLAGGTQYF | TGTGCCACCAGTGATTACGGACTAGCGGGCGGTACGCAGTATTTT
few | TRBJ1-5 | TRBV29-1 | TRBD1 | CSVLQGRDQPQHF | TGCAGCGTTTTACAGGGGAGAGATCAGCCCCAGCATTTT
. | TRBJ1-2 | TRBV5-1 | TRBD1 | CASSYGQGQRGYTF | TGCGCCAGCAGCTACGGACAGGGCCAGAGGGGCTACACCTTC
. | TRBJ2-7 | TRBV18 | TRBD1 | CASSLQQGAGYEQYF | TGTGCCAGCTCCCTCCAACAGGGGGCGGGCTACGAGCAGTACTTC
. | TRBJ2-5 | TRBV5-6 | . | CASSLVGRGGETQYF | TGTGCCAGCAGCTTGGTCGGCAGGGGGGGGGAGACCCAGTACTTC
. | TRBJ2-2 | TRBV6-2/TRBV6-3 | . | CASRVGGSSTGELFF | TGTGCCAGCAGAGTGGGAGGATCTTCCACCGGGGAGCTGTTTTTT
. | TRBJ2-1 | TRBV5-6 | TRBD2 | CASRYGLAGGPTSYNEQFF | TGTGCCAGCAGATACGGACTAGCGGGAGGACCAACCTCCTACAATGAGCAGTTCTTC
. | TRBJ2-5 | TRBV6-2/TRBV6-3 | . | CASRWTAQETQYF | TGTGCCAGCCGTTGGACAGCCCAAGAGACCCAGTACTTC
. | TRBJ2-1 | TRBV13 | . | CASSGTTSVGSYNEQFF | TGTGCCAGCAGCGGGACAACTAGCGTTGGCTCCTACAATGAGCAGTTCTTC
many | TRBJ2-3 | TRBV24-1 | TRBD1 | CATSDSRTGTVTDTQYF | TGTGCCACCAGTGATTCTCGGACAGGGACGGTGACAGATACGCAGTATTTT
. | TRBJ1-2 | TRBV11-2 | . | CASSAGTLYGYTF | TGTGCCAGCAGCGCGGGGACTCTCTATGGCTACACCTTC
. | TRBJ2-5 | TRBV27 | . | CASSYLARQETQYF | TGTGCCAGCAGTTACCTAGCGAGACAAGAGACCCAGTACTTC
. | TRBJ2-1 | TRBV2 | TRBD2 | CASRLLAGVNEQFF | TGTGCCAGCAGATTACTAGCGGGAGTCAATGAGCAGTTCTTC
. | TRBJ1-1 | TRBV19 | . | CASSMGTGTPSMNTEAFF | TGTGCCAGTAGTATGGGAACAGGGACCCCTTCTATGAACACTGAAGCTTTCTTT
. | TRBJ1-6 | TRBV10-3 | . | CAIRKGYNGNSPLHF | TGTGCCATCAGGAAGGGGTATAACGGAAATTCACCCCTCCACTTT
few | TRBJ2-1 | TRBV7-9 | TRBD2 | CASSPILTTSGSNEQFF | TGTGCCAGCAGCCCAATACTAACGACTAGCGGGAGCAATGAGCAGTTCTTC
. | TRBJ1-1 | TRBV11-3 | . | CASSLEGYSEAFF | TGTGCCAGCAGCTTAGAGGGATATAGTGAAGCTTTCTTT
few | TRBJ1-1 | TRBV5-6 | TRBD1 | CASSLADRDVTEAFF | TGTGCCAGCAGCTTGGCTGACAGGGACGTCACTGAAGCTTTCTTT
. | TRBJ1-6 | TRBV12-3/TRBV12-4 | . | CASSLGTTNSPLHF | TGTGCCAGCAGTCTAGGGACGACTAATTCACCCCTCCACTTT
many | TRBJ1-4 | TRBV7-2 | . | CASSSTHRSEKLFF | TGTGCCAGCAGCTCCACGCATCGATCCGAAAAACTGTTTTTT
few | TRBJ2-7 | TRBV6-2/TRBV6-3 | . | CASSQGGKRSYF | TGTGCCAGCAGTCAAGGGGGGAAGCGCTCCTACTTC